This T cell receptor (beta chain) derives from a study of spatial heterogeneity in lung cancer. A note on this clonotype: The target antigen is unknown.

General observations from the study: Whereas they appeared in blood less at follow-up, ubiquitous expanded tumor TCRs appeared there more at resection.

Time point denoted: blood at routine non-recurrence follow-up after resection. Extraction of whole RNA from tumor, nontumor lung or frozen PBMC preceded unsorted sequencing. V lost 3 bases and J lost 3; bases outside the gene matches: 2. The CDR3 has 16 residues. Germline lookup yields CDR1 SGDLS and CDR2 YYNGEE. Via MiXCR, TCRdb re-called the 5' RACE reads, giving one row per CDR3 protein. Among around 44,000 distinct CDR3 sequences listed, roughly 10% were seen once. The chain carries TRBV9 and TRBJ2-1, with TRBD2 matching 14 bases. The TCR was taken from a female donor with early-stage non-small cell lung cancer. Sequenced material: PBMCs, taken at follow-up. In nucleotides, the CDR3 is TGTGCCAGCAGCGGACTAGCGGGGGGGCTCTACAATGAGCAGTTCTTC. Its protein product is CASSGLAGGLYNEQFF. The full variable domain, its missing parts supplied by reference TRBV9 and TRBJ2-1, is DSGVTQTPKHLITATGQRVTLRCSPRSGDLSVYWYQQSLDQGLQFLIQYYNGEERAKGNILERFSAQQFPDLHSELNLSSLELGDSALYFCASSGLAGGLYNEQFFGPGTRLTVL.